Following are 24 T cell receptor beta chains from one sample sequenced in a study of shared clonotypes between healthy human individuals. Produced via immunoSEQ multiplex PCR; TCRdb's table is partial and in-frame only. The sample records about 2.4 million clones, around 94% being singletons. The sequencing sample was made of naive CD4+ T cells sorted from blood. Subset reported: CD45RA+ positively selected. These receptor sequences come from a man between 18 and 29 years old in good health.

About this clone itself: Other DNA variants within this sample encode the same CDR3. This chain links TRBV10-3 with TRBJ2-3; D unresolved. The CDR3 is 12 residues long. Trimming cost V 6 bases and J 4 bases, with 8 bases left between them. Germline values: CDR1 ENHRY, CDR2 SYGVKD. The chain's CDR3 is CAIRGVADTQYF. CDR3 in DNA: TGTGCCATCAGGGGCGTCGCAGATACGCAGTATTTT.

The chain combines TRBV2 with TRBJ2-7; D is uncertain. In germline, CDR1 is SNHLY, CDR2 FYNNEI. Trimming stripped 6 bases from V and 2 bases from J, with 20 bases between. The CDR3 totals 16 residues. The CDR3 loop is CASSLGFLDAPYEQYF. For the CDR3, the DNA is TGTGCCAGCAGCCTTGGATTTTTGGACGCCCCCTACGAGCAGTACTTC.

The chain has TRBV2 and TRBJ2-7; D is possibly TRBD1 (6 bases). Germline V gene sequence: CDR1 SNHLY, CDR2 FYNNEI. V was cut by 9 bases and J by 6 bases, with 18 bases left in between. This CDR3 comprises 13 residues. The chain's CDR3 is CASKQGNKGEQYF. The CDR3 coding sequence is TGTGCCAGTAAACAGGGTAACAAGGGCGAGCAGTACTTC.

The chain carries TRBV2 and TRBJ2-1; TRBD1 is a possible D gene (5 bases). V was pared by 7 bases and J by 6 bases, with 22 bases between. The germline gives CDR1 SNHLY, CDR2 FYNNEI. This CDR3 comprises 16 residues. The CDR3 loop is CASNRRGQGTGNEQFF. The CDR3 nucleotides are TGTGCCAGCAACCGAAGGGGTCAGGGAACCGGCAATGAGCAGTTCTTC.

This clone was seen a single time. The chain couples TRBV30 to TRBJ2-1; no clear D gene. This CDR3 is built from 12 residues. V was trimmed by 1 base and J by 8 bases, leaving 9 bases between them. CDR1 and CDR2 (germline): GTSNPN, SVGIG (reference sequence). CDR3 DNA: TGTGCCTGGAGTGGTTCAGGCCATGAGCAGTTCTTC. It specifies CAWSGSGHEQFF.

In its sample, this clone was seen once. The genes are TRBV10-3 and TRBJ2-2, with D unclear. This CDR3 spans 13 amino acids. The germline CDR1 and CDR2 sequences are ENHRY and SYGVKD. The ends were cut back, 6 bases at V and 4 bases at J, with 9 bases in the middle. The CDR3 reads CAISPRTTGELFF. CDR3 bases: TGTGCCATCAGCCCCAGGACCACCGGGGAGCTGTTTTTT.

This CDR3 reads CASSDVATGGKPYEQYF. DNA for the CDR3: TGTGCCAGCAGTGACGTTGCGACAGGGGGCAAGCCCTACGAGCAGTACTTC. The rearrangement uses TRBV6-1 and TRBJ2-7; 10 bases agree with TRBD1. Germline trimming cut 3 bases from V and 2 bases from J; bases unmatched to any gene: 10. Germline V gives CDR1 MNHNS, CDR2 SASEGT. This CDR3 is built from 17 residues.

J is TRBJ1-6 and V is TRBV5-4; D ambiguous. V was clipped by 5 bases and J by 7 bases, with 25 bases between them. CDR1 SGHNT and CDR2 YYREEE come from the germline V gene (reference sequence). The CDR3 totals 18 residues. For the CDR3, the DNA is TGTGCCAGCAGTCTTCACCTCACCGGTCGCGGGTCAAATTCACCCCTCCACTTT. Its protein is CASSLHLTGRGSNSPLHF.

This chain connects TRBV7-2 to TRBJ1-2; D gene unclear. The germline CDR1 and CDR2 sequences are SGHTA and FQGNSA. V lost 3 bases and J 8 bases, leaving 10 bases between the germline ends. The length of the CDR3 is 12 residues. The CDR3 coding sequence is TGTGCCAGCAGCTTTGAGGGTTGGGGCTACACCTTC. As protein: CASSFEGWGYTF.

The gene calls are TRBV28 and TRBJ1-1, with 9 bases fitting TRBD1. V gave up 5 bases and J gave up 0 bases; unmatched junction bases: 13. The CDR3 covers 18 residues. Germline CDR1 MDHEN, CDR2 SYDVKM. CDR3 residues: CASSPWDRETGVNTEAFF. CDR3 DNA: TGTGCCAGCAGTCCCTGGGACAGGGAAACGGGGGTGAACACTGAAGCTTTCTTT.

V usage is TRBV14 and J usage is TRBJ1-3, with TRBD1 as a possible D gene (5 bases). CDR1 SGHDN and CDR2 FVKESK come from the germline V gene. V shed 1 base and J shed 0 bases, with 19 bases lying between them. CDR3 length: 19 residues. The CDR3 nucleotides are TGTGCCAGCAGCCAAGTAACCTGGGGCAGGAGTTCCTCTGGAAACACCATATATTTT. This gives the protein CASSQVTWGRSSSGNTIYF.

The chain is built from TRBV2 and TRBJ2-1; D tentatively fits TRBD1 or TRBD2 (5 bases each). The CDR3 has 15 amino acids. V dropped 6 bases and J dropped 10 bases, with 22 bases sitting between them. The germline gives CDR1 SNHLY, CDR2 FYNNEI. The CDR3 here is CASRRLTGASIEQFF. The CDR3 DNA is TGTGCCAGCAGGAGATTAACCGGGGCATCAATAGAGCAGTTCTTC. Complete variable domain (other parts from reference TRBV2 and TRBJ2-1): EPEVTQTPSHQVTQMGQEVILRCVPISNHLYFYWYRQILGQKVEFLVSFYNNEISEKSEIFDDQFSVERPDGSNFTLKIRSTKLEDSAMYFCASRRLTGASIEQFFGPGTRLTVL.

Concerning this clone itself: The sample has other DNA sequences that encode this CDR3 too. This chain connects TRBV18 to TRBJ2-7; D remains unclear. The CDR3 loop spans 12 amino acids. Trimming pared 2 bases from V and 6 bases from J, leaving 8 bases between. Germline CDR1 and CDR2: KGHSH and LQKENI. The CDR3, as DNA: TGTGCCAGCTCACCAATAGGGTCCGAGCAGTACTTC. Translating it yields CASSPIGSEQYF.

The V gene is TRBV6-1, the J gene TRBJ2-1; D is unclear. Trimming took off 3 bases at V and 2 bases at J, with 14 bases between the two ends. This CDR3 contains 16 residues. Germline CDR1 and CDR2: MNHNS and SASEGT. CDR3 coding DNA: TGTGCCAGCAGTGACCGACTTCCTAGACCCTACAATGAGCAGTTCTTC. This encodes CASSDRLPRPYNEQFF.

The CDR3 is CASGAPFPDTQYF. In DNA form, the CDR3 reads TGCGCCAGCGGGGCTCCATTCCCAGATACGCAGTATTTT. The chain is built from TRBV4-1 and TRBJ2-3, with D maybe TRBD1 (5 bases). Trimming took 8 bases from V and 4 from J, leaving 13 bases between them. This CDR3 has 13 amino acids. Germline V gives CDR1 MGHRA, CDR2 YSYEKL.

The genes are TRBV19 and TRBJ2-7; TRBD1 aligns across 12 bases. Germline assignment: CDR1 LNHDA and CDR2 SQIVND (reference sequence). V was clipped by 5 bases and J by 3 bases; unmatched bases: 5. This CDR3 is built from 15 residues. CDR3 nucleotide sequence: TGTGCCAGTAGTGTGGGACAGGGGGCAGTCTACGAGCAGTACTTC. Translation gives CASSVGQGAVYEQYF.

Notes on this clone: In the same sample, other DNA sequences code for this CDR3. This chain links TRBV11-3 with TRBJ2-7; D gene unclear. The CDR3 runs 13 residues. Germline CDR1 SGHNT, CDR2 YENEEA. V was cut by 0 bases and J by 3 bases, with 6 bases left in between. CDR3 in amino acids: CASSLDRGYEQYF. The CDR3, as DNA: TGTGCCAGCAGCTTAGATCGTGGCTACGAGCAGTACTTC.

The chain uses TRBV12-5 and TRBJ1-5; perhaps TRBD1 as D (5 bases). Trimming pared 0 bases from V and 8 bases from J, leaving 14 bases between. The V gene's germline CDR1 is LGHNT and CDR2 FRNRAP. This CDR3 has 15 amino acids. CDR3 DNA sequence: TGTGCTAGTGGTTTGGTACAGAGGGGCGAAAAGCCCCAGCATTTT. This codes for CASGLVQRGEKPQHF.

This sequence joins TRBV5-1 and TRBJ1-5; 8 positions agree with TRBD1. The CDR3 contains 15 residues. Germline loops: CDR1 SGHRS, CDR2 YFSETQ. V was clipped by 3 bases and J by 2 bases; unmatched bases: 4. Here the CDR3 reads CASSSGGSGNQPQHF. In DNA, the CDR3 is TGCGCCAGCAGCTCAGGGGGCTCGGGCAATCAGCCCCAGCATTTT. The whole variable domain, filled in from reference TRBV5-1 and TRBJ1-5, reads KAGVTQTPRYLIKTRGQQVTLSCSPISGHRSVSWYQQTPGQGLQFLFEYFSETQRNKGNFPGRFSGRQFSNSRSEMNVSTLELGDSALYLCASSSGGSGNQPQHFGDGTRLSIL.

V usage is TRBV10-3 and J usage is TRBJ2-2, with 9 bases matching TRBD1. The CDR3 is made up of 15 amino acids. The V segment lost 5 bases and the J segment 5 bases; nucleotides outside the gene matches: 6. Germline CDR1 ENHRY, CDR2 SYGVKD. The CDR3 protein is CAISTGQGMTGELFF. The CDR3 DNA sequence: TGTGCCATCAGTACGGGACAGGGTATGACCGGGGAGCTGTTTTTT.

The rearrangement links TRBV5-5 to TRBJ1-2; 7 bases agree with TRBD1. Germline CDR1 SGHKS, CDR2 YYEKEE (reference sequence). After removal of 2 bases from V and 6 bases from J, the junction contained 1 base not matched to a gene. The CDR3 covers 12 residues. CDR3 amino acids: CASSFTGDGYTF. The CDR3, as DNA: TGTGCCAGCAGCTTTACAGGGGATGGCTACACCTTC.

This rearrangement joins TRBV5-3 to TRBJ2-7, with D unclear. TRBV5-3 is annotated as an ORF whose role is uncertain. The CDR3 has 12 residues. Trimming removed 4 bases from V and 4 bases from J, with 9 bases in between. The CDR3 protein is CARSVPVYEQYF. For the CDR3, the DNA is TGTGCCAGAAGCGTCCCGGTTTACGAGCAGTACTTC.

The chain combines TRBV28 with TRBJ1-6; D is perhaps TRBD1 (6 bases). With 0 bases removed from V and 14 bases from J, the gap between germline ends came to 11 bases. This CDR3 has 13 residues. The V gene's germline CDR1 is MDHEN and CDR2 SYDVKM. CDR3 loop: CASSLWDSGALHF. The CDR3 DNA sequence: TGTGCCAGCAGTTTATGGGACAGTGGGGCCCTCCACTTT.

The CDR3 spells CASRSGTSGAPFGQYF. The DNA for the CDR3 is TGTGCCAGCAGGTCCGGGACTAGCGGGGCCCCCTTCGGGCAGTATTTT. V and J are TRBV27 and TRBJ2-3, with 13 positions matching TRBD2. The CDR3 spans 16 residues. V lost 6 bases and J lost 11; bases outside the gene matches: 14. Germline CDR1 MNHEY, CDR2 SMNVEV (reference sequence).